The T cell receptor beta chain described here comes from a study of T cell responses to AZD1222 COVID-19 vaccine. Generated by immunoSEQ multiplex PCR, the TCRdb table keeps only in-frame clones and is missing some. The sample shows fewer than 80,000 clones, more than 65% of them seen only once. General study results and limits: Seropositive status at baseline applied to only six AZD1222 recipients.

This clone was seen only a few times. Its antigen is undetermined. Per germline, CDR1 SNHLY and CDR2 FYNNEI. There are 15 residues in the CDR3. V shed 6 bases and J shed 4 bases, with 13 bases lying between them. The chain employs TRBV2 and TRBJ2-6; D perhaps matches TRBD1 (6 bases). The TCR originated in an adult in good health. Sequenced here: peripheral blood, sampled on day 0 of MenACWY control vaccination. CDR3 amino acids: CASSLTGTGANVLTF. CDR3 nucleotides: TGTGCCAGCAGCCTAACAGGGACCGGGGCCAACGTCCTGACTTTC.